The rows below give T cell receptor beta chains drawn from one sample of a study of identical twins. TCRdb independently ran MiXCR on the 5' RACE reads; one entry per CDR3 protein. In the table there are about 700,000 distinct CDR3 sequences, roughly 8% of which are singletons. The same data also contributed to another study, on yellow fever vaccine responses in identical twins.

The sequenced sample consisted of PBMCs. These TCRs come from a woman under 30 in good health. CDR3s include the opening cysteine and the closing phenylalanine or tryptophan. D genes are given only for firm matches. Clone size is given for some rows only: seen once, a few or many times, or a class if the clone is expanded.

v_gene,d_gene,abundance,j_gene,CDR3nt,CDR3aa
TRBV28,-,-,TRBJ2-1,TGTGCCAGCGGGTCACAGAAGTTCTTC,CASGSQKFF
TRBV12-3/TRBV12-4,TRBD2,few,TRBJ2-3,TGTGCCAGCGATCGTCTTAGCGGGACCCTGGGGAATACGCAGTATTTT,CASDRLSGTLGNTQYF
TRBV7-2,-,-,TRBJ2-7,TGTGCCAGCAGCTTACTCCCCGTTGGGGCAGGTCCCTACGAGCAGTACTTC,CASSLLPVGAGPYEQYF
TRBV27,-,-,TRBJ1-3,TGTGCCAGCAGATCAAAACACTCTGGAAACACCATATATTTT,CASRSKHSGNTIYF
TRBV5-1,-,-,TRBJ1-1,TGCGCCAGCAGATTCGGCGGGGGGGCCACTGAAGCTTTCTTT,CASRFGGGATEAFF
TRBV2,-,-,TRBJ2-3,TGTGCCAGCAGGGAGATCGCTACGCAGTATTTT,CASREIATQYF
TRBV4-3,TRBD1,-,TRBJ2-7,TGCGCCAGCAGCCCTAACGTATGGGGACAGGCTCTTCACTTC,CASSPNVWGQALHF
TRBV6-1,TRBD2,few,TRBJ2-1,TGTGCCAGCAGTATAGCGGGGGGTTCGGCCTACAATGAGCAGTTCTTC,CASSIAGGSAYNEQFF
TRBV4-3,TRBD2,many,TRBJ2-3,TGCGCCAGCAGCACGTACCTAGCGGGAGCCAGAGATACGCAGTATTTT,CASSTYLAGARDTQYF
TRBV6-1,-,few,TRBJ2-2,TGCGCCAGCAGTGATTTCGCGTGGGGGAACACCGGGGAGCTGTTTTTT,CASSDFAWGNTGELFF
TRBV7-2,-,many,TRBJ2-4,TGTGCCAGCAGCTTAACGCCAGGGTTAGCCAAAAACATTCAGTACTTC,CASSLTPGLAKNIQYF
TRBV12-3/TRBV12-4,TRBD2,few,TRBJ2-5,TGTGCCAGCAGTATTGGGACTAGCGGGAGCGAGACCCAGTACTTC,CASSIGTSGSETQYF
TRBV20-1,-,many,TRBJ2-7,TGCAGTGCTAGCGGTAGCGTGACGGGGCTCGAGCAGTACTTC,CSASGSVTGLEQYF
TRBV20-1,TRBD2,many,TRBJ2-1,TGCAGTGCTAGACTAGCGGGGGAGCGCTACAATGAGCAGTTCTTC,CSARLAGERYNEQFF
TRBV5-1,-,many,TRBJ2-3,TGCGCCAGCAGCCACGTCTCCACAGATACGCAGTATTTT,CASSHVSTDTQYF
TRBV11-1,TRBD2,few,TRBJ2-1,TGTGCCAGCAGCTTAACTGGACTAGCGGGAGGAGGGGGCTCCTACAATGAGCAGTTCTTC,CASSLTGLAGGGGSYNEQFF
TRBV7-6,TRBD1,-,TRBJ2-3,TGTGCCAGCAGCCAAACACCGGACAGGGCGGAAGGTACGCAGTATTTT,CASSQTPDRAEGTQYF
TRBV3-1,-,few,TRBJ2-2,TGTGCCAGCAGCCAAGGAGGGTGGACCGGGGAGCTGTTTTTT,CASSQGGWTGELFF
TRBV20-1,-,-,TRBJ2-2,TGCAGTGCCGAGGAATTGTACAGGAACACCGGGGAGCTGTTTTTT,CSAEELYRNTGELFF
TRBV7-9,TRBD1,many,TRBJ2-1,TGTGCCAGCAGCTTATCTTCAACAGGGGCTACTGAGCAGTTCTTC,CASSLSSTGATEQFF
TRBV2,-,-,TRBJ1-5,TGTGCCAGCAGTGAAACGAATCAGCCCCAGCATTTT,CASSETNQPQHF
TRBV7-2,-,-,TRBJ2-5,TGTGCCAGCAGCTTAGTAACGGCTCAAGAGACCCAGTACTTC,CASSLVTAQETQYF
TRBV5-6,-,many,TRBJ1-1,TGTGCCAGCAGCTTGGGCGGGGGCCTCACTGAAGCTTTCTTT,CASSLGGGLTEAFF
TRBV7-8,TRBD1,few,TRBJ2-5,TGTGCCAGCAGCTTAGCCGACAGGGCCTTAGGGACCCAGTACTTC,CASSLADRALGTQYF
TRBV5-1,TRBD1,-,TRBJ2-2,TGCGCCAGCGGACCAGGGGGCGCGCGGACCGGGGAGCTGTTTTTT,CASGPGGARTGELFF
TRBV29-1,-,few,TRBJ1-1,TGCAGCGTAGAGAACATGAACACTGAAGCTTTCTTT,CSVENMNTEAFF
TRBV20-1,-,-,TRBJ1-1,TGCAGTGCAAATACAGGGAGCACTGAAGCTTTCTTT,CSANTGSTEAFF